Presented here are 32 T cell receptor beta chains from one specimen sequenced in a study of cytomegalovirus exposure and HLA in healthy donors. PCR involved 60 Vbeta and 13 Jbeta primers. Measured with immunoSEQ multiplex PCR; TCRdb has only the in-frame clones, and not every one. The sample comprises about 120,000 clones, roughly 79% of which are singletons, and 2% to 2.5% rests with the top ten. The sample consisted of PBMCs. These receptor sequences come from a woman in her forties in good health and CMV-seronegative.

The J gene is TRBJ2-7, the V gene TRBV2, with 9 bases identical to TRBD2. The CDR3 has 15 residues. J lost 5 bases, V lost 4 bases, and 9 bases had no gene match. The V gene's germline CDR1 is SNHLY and CDR2 FYNNEI. DNA of the CDR3: TGTGCCAGCAGTGGTTGGGTCGGACTAGCGAACGAGCAGTACTTC. Its translation is CASSGWVGLANEQYF. The whole variable domain, filled in from reference TRBV2 and TRBJ2-7, reads EPEVTQTPSHQVTQMGQEVILRCVPISNHLYFYWYRQILGQKVEFLVSFYNNEISEKSEIFDDQFSVERPDGSNFTLKIRSTKLEDSAMYFCASSGWVGLANEQYFGPGTRLTVT.

The chain uses TRBV7-8 and TRBJ2-4; TRBD2 aligns across 9 bases. The CDR3 has 16 residues. The V gene's germline CDR1 is SGHVS and CDR2 FQNEAQ. V shed 5 bases and J 4 bases; nucleotides not matched to a gene: 9. CDR3 bases: TGTGCCAGCAGCGGCGGGCGGGGGGGCCTAAAAAACATTCAGTACTTC. It codes for CASSGGRGGLKNIQYF. Drawing the rest from reference TRBV7-8 and TRBJ2-4, the complete variable domain is GAGVSQSPRYKVAKRGQDVALRCDPISGHVSLFWYQQALGQGPEFLTYFQNEAQLDKSGLPSDRFFAERPEGSVSTLKIQRTQQEDSAVYLCASSGGRGGLKNIQYFGAGTRLSVL.

The chain uses TRBV5-1 and TRBJ2-7; D gene uncertain. Germline V gene lookup returns CDR1 SGHRS and CDR2 YFSETQ. The CDR3 loop spans 15 amino acids. V gave up 0 bases and J gave up 0 bases, with 10 bases separating them. CDR3 nucleotide sequence: TGCGCCAGCAGCTTGGCCGGTGTCGGCTCCTACGAGCAGTACTTC. This sequence encodes CASSLAGVGSYEQYF.

V usage is TRBV11-2 and J usage is TRBJ1-2; the D is unclear. The CDR3 totals 14 residues. Trimming took 0 bases from V and 4 from J, leaving 9 bases between them. Germline V CDR1 and CDR2: SGHAT, FQNNGV. The CDR3 here is CASSLDAGSYGYTF. The CDR3 DNA follows: TGTGCCAGCAGCTTAGACGCGGGGAGCTATGGCTACACCTTC.

This clone was found once. V gene TRBV6-1 combines with J gene TRBJ2-7; weak D call: TRBD1 (6 bases). This CDR3 has 15 amino acids. CDR1 and CDR2 from the germline V gene are MNHNS and SASEGT. V was shortened by 7 bases and J by 1 base, with 17 bases between the two germline ends. The CDR3 region has the DNA TGTGCCAGCAATACGGACAGAAATATATCCTACGAGCAGTACTTC. It translates to CASNTDRNISYEQYF.

Details on this clone: At the DNA level, this CDR3 is encoded by other sequences in the same sample as well. The genes are TRBV6-4 and TRBJ2-3; D might be TRBD1 (5 bases). Per the germline V gene, CDR1 is MRHNA and CDR2 is SNTAGT. V lost 3 bases to trimming and J lost 1 base, with 11 bases between them. The CDR3 is made up of 15 amino acids. CDR3 protein: CASSDSFRGTDTQYF. CDR3 DNA: TGTGCCAGCAGTGATTCGTTCAGGGGCACAGATACGCAGTATTTT.

The chain combines TRBV15 with TRBJ2-5; no clear D gene. Germline-derived CDR1 and CDR2 are LNHNV and YYDKDF (reference sequence). The CDR3 totals 13 residues. Trimming took 1 base from V and 4 from J, leaving 7 bases between them. Here the CDR3 reads CATSRGRLETQYF. The CDR3 nucleotides read TGTGCCACCAGCAGAGGCCGGTTAGAGACCCAGTACTTC.

This clone was observed a single time. The rearrangement uses TRBV9 and TRBJ2-1, with 7 bases that match TRBD1. V lost 0 bases to trimming and J lost 1 base; unmatched junction nucleotides: 4. CDR1 is SGDLS, CDR2 YYNGEE, per germline. The CDR3 has 16 amino acids. The CDR3 region is CASSVGGQASYNEQFF. The CDR3 region has the DNA TGTGCCAGCAGCGTAGGAGGACAGGCGTCCTACAATGAGCAGTTCTTC.

The chain recombines TRBV4-3 with TRBJ2-2; D is uncertain. The CDR3 has 12 residues. CDR1 and CDR2 (germline): LGHNA, YSLEER. V dropped 3 bases and J dropped 8 bases, with 7 bases sitting between them. The CDR3 sequence is CASSQGWGELFF. The CDR3 nucleotides read TGCGCCAGCAGCCAGGGCTGGGGGGAGCTGTTTTTT.

This sequence joins TRBV11-2 and TRBJ1-2, with D possibly TRBD1 on 5 matching bases. The CDR3 is made up of 18 amino acids. In germline, CDR1 is SGHAT, CDR2 FQNNGV. V was pared by 5 bases and J by 8 bases, with 30 bases between. The CDR3 region is CASSTKSVAARFGGGYTF. In DNA, the CDR3 is TGTGCCAGCAGCACAAAGTCGGTGGCAGCTCGATTTGGGGGGGGCTACACCTTC.

The chain has TRBV5-4 and TRBJ2-1, with 7 bases aligning to TRBD2. This CDR3 is built from 16 residues. Germline CDR1 and CDR2: SGHNT and YYREEE (reference sequence). V trimming: 6 bases; J trimming: 0 bases; junction bases outside the gene matches: 9. The CDR3: CASNPGGGSSYNEQFF. CDR3 bases: TGTGCCAGCAACCCTGGGGGGGGGAGCTCCTACAATGAGCAGTTCTTC.

V gene TRBV28 combines with J gene TRBJ2-3; D remains unclear. The germline V and J ends were trimmed by 6 bases and 2 bases, with 9 bases remaining between them. The CDR3 runs to 13 residues. CDR1 and CDR2 from the germline V gene are MDHEN and SYDVKM. CDR3 coding DNA: TGTGCCAGCAGCAGGTTCGACACAGATACGCAGTATTTT. Protein sequence: CASSRFDTDTQYF.

CDR3 bases: TGTGCCAGCAGCCACGGACTAGCGGGCCGCACAGATACGCAGTATTTT. Translated, it gives CASSHGLAGRTDTQYF. V and J are TRBV7-6 and TRBJ2-3; 11 positions agree with TRBD2. V lost 5 bases to trimming and J lost 1 base; unmatched junction nucleotides: 5. The CDR3 totals 16 residues. The germline gives CDR1 SGHVS, CDR2 FNYEAQ.

CDR3 bases: TGTGCCAGCAGTCCCACCGGGTCCCCATCATTTGGTCAGCCCCAGCATTTT. The encoded protein is CASSPTGSPSFGQPQHF. The J gene is TRBJ1-5, the V gene TRBV28; no firm D call. V lost 5 bases, J lost 6 bases, and 23 bases lay in between. CDR1 and CDR2 (germline): MDHEN, SYDVKM. The CDR3 sequence is 17 residues long. The whole variable domain, filled in from reference TRBV28 and TRBJ1-5, reads DVKVTQSSRYLVKRTGEKVFLECVQDMDHENMFWYRQDPGLGLRLIYFSYDVKMKEKGDIPEGYSVSREKKERFSLILESASTNQTSMYLCASSPTGSPSFGQPQHFGDGTRLSIL.

This clone was detected only a few times. The chain couples TRBV7-8 to TRBJ2-5; a weak D match, TRBD2 (6 bases). The DNA end is more similar to TRBJ2-7, so the J call may be wrong. The CDR3 runs 14 residues. Looked up from germline, CDR1 is SGHVS and CDR2 is FQNEAQ. The CDR3 reads CASSNRTMRGEQYF. CDR3 DNA sequence: TGTGCCAGCAGCAACAGGACTATGCGGGGCGAGCAGTACTTC.

The rearrangement uses TRBV30 and TRBJ1-2, with D possibly being TRBD1 (6 bases). The germline V and J ends were trimmed by 1 base and 6 bases, with 18 bases remaining between them. The CDR3 consists of 15 residues. Germline values: CDR1 GTSNPN, CDR2 SVGIG (reference sequence). The CDR3 protein is CAWSEARGTPHGYTF. The CDR3, as DNA: TGTGCCTGGAGTGAAGCCAGGGGAACCCCCCATGGCTACACCTTC.

The chain recombines TRBV6-5 with TRBJ1-5, with D perhaps TRBD1 (5 bases). Deletions cut 6 bases from V and 10 bases from J, with 16 bases between. This CDR3 has 13 amino acids. The germline CDR1 and CDR2 sequences are MNHEY and SVGAGI. In DNA form, the CDR3 reads TGTGCCAGCAGATCACGGGGGGGTAGCCCCCAGCATTTT. Protein sequence: CASRSRGGSPQHF.

J is TRBJ2-1 and V is TRBV19; D is ambiguous. V lost 3 bases and J lost 0, with 6 bases in between. Germline values: CDR1 LNHDA, CDR2 SQIVND (reference sequence). CDR3 length: 14 amino acids. The CDR3 nucleotides read TGTGCCAGTAGTATGGTCAGCTCCTACAATGAGCAGTTCTTC. Amino acid sequence: CASSMVSSYNEQFF. Drawing the rest from reference TRBV19 and TRBJ2-1, the complete variable domain is DGGITQSPKYLFRKEGQNVTLSCEQNLNHDAMYWYRQDPGQGLRLIYYSQIVNDFQKGDIAEGYSVSREKKESFPLTVTSAQKNPTAFYLCASSMVSSYNEQFFGPGTRLTVL.

This rearrangement joins TRBV4-2 to TRBJ2-3; perhaps TRBD2 as D (5 bases). The V end was cut by 0 bases, the J end by 1 base, with 8 bases between. Germline V CDR1 and CDR2: LGHNA, YNFKEQ. The CDR3 sequence is 15 residues long. For the CDR3, the DNA is TGTGCCAGCAGCCAAGAGGGGAGCGGCACAGATACGCAGTATTTT. Amino acid sequence: CASSQEGSGTDTQYF.

V usage is TRBV7-2 and J usage is TRBJ2-5; D uncertain. The CDR3 totals 13 residues. V dropped 1 base and J dropped 3 bases, with 6 bases sitting between them. Germline assignment: CDR1 SGHTA and CDR2 FQGNSA. The CDR3 DNA follows: TGTGCCAGCAGCTTAGTAATCGAAGAGACCCAGTACTTC. It is translated as CASSLVIEETQYF.

The chain couples TRBV6-1 to TRBJ1-1, with D possibly TRBD1 on 5 matching bases. V dropped 1 base and J dropped 10 bases, with 13 bases sitting between them. CDR3 size: 13 residues. Germline loops: CDR1 MNHNS, CDR2 SASEGT. CDR3 amino acids: CASSEEAGYGAFF. The DNA for the CDR3 is TGTGCCAGCAGTGAAGAAGCAGGGTATGGAGCTTTCTTT.

This clone occurred a few times. A read error may produce the germline difference seen at one junction end. This chain joins TRBV7-9 and TRBJ2-7; 8 positions match TRBD2. Germline lookup yields CDR1 SEHNR and CDR2 FQNEAQ (reference sequence). CDR3 length: 18 amino acids. The CDR3 coding sequence is TGTTCCAGCAGCTTAGGGGACCAGCGCGGGAGGACATCGTACGAGCAGTACTTC. The encoded protein is CSSSLGDQRGRTSYEQYF.

The chain has TRBV30 and TRBJ1-5, with 8 positions matching TRBD1. The CDR3 extends over 15 amino acids. Germline V lookup: CDR1 GTSNPN, CDR2 SVGIG (reference sequence). V lost 2 bases to trimming and J lost 2 bases; unmatched junction nucleotides: 5. The DNA for the CDR3 is TGTGCCTGGAGTCGGGCAGGGGGCGGCAATCAGCCCCAGCATTTT. Protein sequence: CAWSRAGGGNQPQHF.

CDR3 protein: CASDVSGGADTQYF. Written as DNA, the CDR3 is TGTGCCAGCGATGTTAGCGGAGGCGCAGATACGCAGTATTTT. This rearrangement joins TRBV2 to TRBJ2-3; weak D call: TRBD2 (6 bases). The germline gives CDR1 SNHLY, CDR2 FYNNEI. Trimming removed 8 bases from V and 4 bases from J, with 16 bases in between. The CDR3 has 14 amino acids.

The chain links TRBV28 to TRBJ1-2; D gene uncertain. CDR3 length: 15 amino acids. Trimming stripped 6 bases from V and 1 base from J, with 15 bases between. CDR1 and CDR2 from the germline V gene are MDHEN and SYDVKM. CDR3: CASSPRPRVNYGYTF. The CDR3 nucleotides read TGTGCCAGCAGCCCACGCCCCCGGGTTAACTATGGCTACACCTTC.

The chain combines TRBV6-1 with TRBJ2-5; D might be TRBD1 (7 bases). V lost 7 bases and J 5 bases, leaving 20 bases between the germline ends. The CDR3 is made up of 15 amino acids. The germline gives CDR1 MNHNS, CDR2 SASEGT. The CDR3 reads CASTPGGTPWETQYF. In DNA form, the CDR3 reads TGTGCCAGCACCCCAGGGGGGACCCCCTGGGAGACCCAGTACTTC.

The V and J genes are TRBV6-5 and TRBJ1-1, with D hard to call. Trimming took 6 bases from V and 6 from J, leaving 17 bases between them. The CDR3 runs to 14 residues. The germline V gene encodes CDR1 MNHEY and CDR2 SVGAGI. The CDR3 spells CASSSPGGIAEAFF. As DNA, the CDR3 is TGTGCCAGCAGCTCCCCGGGAGGGATTGCTGAAGCTTTCTTT.

V usage is TRBV7-3 and J usage is TRBJ2-4; 9 bases line up with TRBD1. J lost 13 bases, V lost 6 bases, and 4 bases had no gene match. CDR3 length equals 11 residues. Germline-derived CDR1 and CDR2 are SGHTA and FQGTGA. The CDR3 spells CASSLDRGQYF. In nucleotides, the CDR3 is TGTGCCAGCAGTTTAGACAGGGGGCAGTACTTC.

The rearrangement links TRBV19 to TRBJ2-7; TRBD2 agrees at 13 bases. Trimming removed 3 bases from V and 5 bases from J; junction bases left unmatched: 7. Germline V gene lookup returns CDR1 LNHDA and CDR2 SQIVND (reference sequence). The CDR3 contains 16 residues. The CDR3 nucleotides are TGTGCCAGTAGTATCCAACTAGCGGGAGGGCGGAACGAGCAGTACTTC. Amino acids: CASSIQLAGGRNEQYF.

This clone was observed a few times. V is TRBV5-1 and J is TRBJ1-1; 7 nucleotides match TRBD1. CDR3 size: 16 residues. After removal of 3 bases from V and 1 base from J, the junction contained 9 bases not matched to a gene. Germline values: CDR1 SGHRS, CDR2 YFSETQ. Written as DNA, the CDR3 is TGCGCCAGCAGCTCGGACAGGCTACGGACGAACACTGAAGCTTTCTTT. Translating it yields CASSSDRLRTNTEAFF.

The rearrangement links TRBV18 to TRBJ1-3; 7 positions match TRBD1. Looked up from germline, CDR1 is KGHSH and CDR2 is LQKENI. After removal of 2 bases from V and 1 base from J, the junction contained 5 bases not matched to a gene. The CDR3 has 16 amino acids. CDR3 loop: CASSPIDRVSGNTIYF. The DNA of the CDR3 is TGTGCCAGCTCACCAATCGACAGGGTTTCTGGAAACACCATATATTTT.

This clone occurred a few times. V and J are TRBV6-5 and TRBJ1-1; D is undetermined. The CDR3 extends over 13 amino acids. Germline CDR1 is MNHEY and CDR2 is SVGAGI. The germline V and J ends were trimmed by 7 bases and 6 bases, with 15 bases remaining between them. Here the CDR3 DNA reads TGTGCCAGCACGCGGCCTGCACCGCCTGAAGCTTTCTTT. Translating gives CASTRPAPPEAFF.